This T cell receptor beta chain was recorded in a study of shared T cell receptors in the human thymus. Sequenced by immunoSEQ multiplex PCR; TCRdb stores in-frame clones only, minus some. The repertoire consists of some 700,000 clones, with 70% to 90% occurring once and the leading ten covering 0.0095% to 0.013%. The germline V and J ends were trimmed by 3 bases and 4 bases, with 27 bases remaining between them. The CDR3 contains 19 residues. Germline V lookup: CDR1 PRHDT, CDR2 FYEKMQ (reference sequence). These data also featured in a second study, about human thymus T cells. Turning to that study: Donors were healthy Finnish babies undergoing corrective operations for congenital heart defects. Resections were taken during corrective heart surgery, and the thymus tissue came from these. Thymic and blood repertoires appeared to show biased V and J gene usage. What related research reported was that thymic repertoires overlapped highly among unrelated individuals.

The sequence was obtained from a girl in the first two years of life with a congenital heart defect. The chain combines TRBV13 with TRBJ1-2, with a possible D match to TRBD1 (5 bases). Sequencing was carried out using thymocytes. CDR3 residues: CASSFNFGGAAPLGYGYTF. Here the CDR3 DNA reads TGTGCCAGCAGCTTTAATTTCGGAGGGGCAGCCCCATTAGGCTATGGCTACACCTTC.